The rows below give T cell receptor beta chains drawn from one sample of a study of vaccination effects on CD4 cells after COVID-19. These receptors' antigens are unknown. TCRdb's table, derived via immunoSEQ multiplex PCR, lists solely in-frame clones and lacks some. This table holds tens of thousands of clones, around three quarters found once. Sequenced material: CD4+ T cells from PBMCs cultured with HCoV-229E spike peptides, taken after COVID-19 vaccination. Receptors were obtained from a human donor who received a COVID-19 vaccine. Each CDR3 is given with its conserved first and last residue. D genes are given only for firm matches. Not all rows give a size; the values are once, few, many and, for expanded clones, a class.

j_gene: TRBJ2-3; v_gene: TRBV5-6; abundance: .; d_gene: TRBD2; CDR3aa: CASRISGGGDTQYF; CDR3nt: TGTGCCAGCAGGATTAGCGGGGGGGGCGATACGCAGTATTTT
j_gene: TRBJ1-5; v_gene: TRBV11-2; abundance: few; d_gene: .; CDR3aa: CASSLDGGNQPQHF; CDR3nt: TGTGCCAGCAGCTTGGACGGGGGCAATCAGCCCCAGCATTTT
j_gene: TRBJ2-3; v_gene: TRBV6-4; abundance: .; d_gene: .; CDR3aa: CASSDSRGPTDTQYF; CDR3nt: TGTGCCAGCAGTGACTCAAGGGGTCCCACAGATACGCAGTATTTT
j_gene: TRBJ1-5; v_gene: TRBV11-2; abundance: .; d_gene: .; CDR3aa: CASSRGMGYSNQPQHF; CDR3nt: TGTGCCAGCAGCCGAGGGATGGGCTATAGCAATCAGCCCCAGCATTTT
j_gene: TRBJ2-5; v_gene: TRBV24-1; abundance: once; d_gene: .; CDR3aa: CATSDSRTGTLKGTQYF; CDR3nt: TGTGCCACCAGTGATTCCAGAACAGGGACTCTTAAGGGGACCCAGTACTTC
j_gene: TRBJ2-5; v_gene: TRBV4-2; abundance: .; d_gene: TRBD2; CDR3aa: CASSRSASGGEETQYF; CDR3nt: TGTGCCAGCAGCAGATCCGCTAGCGGGGGGGAGGAGACCCAGTACTTC
j_gene: TRBJ2-1; v_gene: TRBV15; abundance: once; d_gene: TRBD2; CDR3aa: CATSGTGAGSYNEQFF; CDR3nt: TGTGCCACCAGCGGCACTGGAGCGGGGTCATACAATGAGCAGTTCTTC
j_gene: TRBJ1-2; v_gene: TRBV15; abundance: .; d_gene: TRBD1; CDR3aa: CATSGNRGREYGYTF; CDR3nt: TGTGCCACCAGCGGAAACAGGGGCCGGGAGTATGGCTACACCTTC
j_gene: TRBJ2-1; v_gene: TRBV4-3; abundance: .; d_gene: .; CDR3aa: CASSLAGISWDEQFF; CDR3nt: TGCGCCAGCAGCCTCGCCGGGATCTCCTGGGATGAGCAGTTCTTC
j_gene: TRBJ1-6; v_gene: TRBV12-3/TRBV12-4; abundance: .; d_gene: .; CDR3aa: CASSLRSPLHF; CDR3nt: TGTGCCAGCAGTTTACGGTCACCCCTCCACTTT
j_gene: TRBJ2-2; v_gene: TRBV6-4; abundance: .; d_gene: TRBD2; CDR3aa: CASSPHGTSGNTGELFF; CDR3nt: TGTGCCAGCAGTCCTCACGGGACTAGCGGGAACACCGGGGAGCTGTTTTTT
j_gene: TRBJ1-1; v_gene: TRBV2; abundance: few; d_gene: .; CDR3aa: CASSERDTEAFF; CDR3nt: TGTGCCAGCAGTGAAAGAGACACTGAAGCTTTCTTT
j_gene: TRBJ1-4; v_gene: TRBV12-3/TRBV12-4; abundance: .; d_gene: .; CDR3aa: CASKGRSDEKLFF; CDR3nt: TGTGCCAGTAAGGGCAGGTCGGATGAAAAACTGTTTTTT
j_gene: TRBJ2-2; v_gene: TRBV2; abundance: .; d_gene: TRBD1; CDR3aa: CASSQNGQGTGELFF; CDR3nt: TGTGCCAGCAGCCAAAACGGACAGGGAACCGGGGAGCTGTTTTTT
j_gene: TRBJ1-2; v_gene: TRBV30; abundance: .; d_gene: .; CDR3aa: CAWSNGVYYGYTF; CDR3nt: TGTGCCTGGAGTAATGGGGTCTACTATGGCTACACCTTC
j_gene: TRBJ2-2; v_gene: TRBV5-1; abundance: .; d_gene: TRBD1; CDR3aa: CASSPGQGGTGELFF; CDR3nt: TGCGCCAGCAGCCCCGGACAGGGGGGGACCGGGGAGCTGTTTTTT
j_gene: TRBJ1-1; v_gene: TRBV10-3; abundance: .; d_gene: .; CDR3aa: CAINPGLDYEAFF; CDR3nt: TGTGCCATCAACCCAGGGTTGGACTATGAAGCTTTCTTT
j_gene: TRBJ1-1; v_gene: TRBV7-8; abundance: few; d_gene: TRBD1; CDR3aa: CASSSGQLNTEAFF; CDR3nt: TGTGCCAGCAGCTCGGGACAGTTGAACACTGAAGCTTTCTTT
j_gene: TRBJ2-4; v_gene: TRBV5-1; abundance: .; d_gene: .; CDR3aa: CASSLTGSIQNIQYF; CDR3nt: TGCGCCAGCAGCTTAACCGGGAGTATCCAAAACATTCAGTACTTC
j_gene: TRBJ1-3; v_gene: TRBV6-5; abundance: .; d_gene: .; CDR3aa: CASRAAVGNTIYF; CDR3nt: TGTGCCAGCAGGGCAGCGGTCGGAAACACCATATATTTT
j_gene: TRBJ2-5; v_gene: TRBV4-1; abundance: once; d_gene: TRBD2; CDR3aa: CASSQGSGGIRETQYF; CDR3nt: TGCGCCAGCAGCCAGGGTAGCGGGGGTATTCGGGAGACCCAGTACTTC
j_gene: TRBJ1-2; v_gene: TRBV28; abundance: .; d_gene: TRBD1; CDR3aa: CASSPPGQVYGYTF; CDR3nt: TGTGCCAGCAGTCCGCCTGGACAGGTCTATGGCTACACCTTC
j_gene: TRBJ2-1; v_gene: TRBV7-2; abundance: .; d_gene: TRBD1; CDR3aa: CASSLPTGQGRSYNEQFF; CDR3nt: TGTGCCAGCAGCTTACCTACCGGACAGGGCCGCTCCTACAATGAGCAGTTCTTC
j_gene: TRBJ2-3; v_gene: TRBV3-1/TRBV3-2; abundance: .; d_gene: TRBD2; CDR3aa: CASSQAGLAGRITSTDTQYF; CDR3nt: TGTGCCAGCAGCCAGGCCGGACTAGCGGGGAGAATCACTAGCACAGATACGCAGTATTTT
j_gene: TRBJ1-5; v_gene: TRBV7-3; abundance: .; d_gene: .; CDR3aa: CASSLQCGPGDQPQHF; CDR3nt: TGTGCCAGCAGCCTCCAATGCGGGCCGGGGGATCAGCCCCAGCATTTT
j_gene: TRBJ2-5; v_gene: TRBV15; abundance: .; d_gene: .; CDR3aa: CATSRDLGLQETQYF; CDR3nt: TGTGCCACCAGCAGAGATCTAGGTCTCCAAGAGACCCAGTACTTC
j_gene: TRBJ1-5; v_gene: TRBV7-2; abundance: .; d_gene: .; CDR3aa: CASSLAINQPQHF; CDR3nt: TGTGCCAGCAGCTTAGCGATCAATCAGCCCCAGCATTTT
j_gene: TRBJ1-6; v_gene: TRBV9; abundance: .; d_gene: .; CDR3aa: CASSVSLNLAMGSPLHF; CDR3nt: TGTGCCAGCAGCGTGAGCCTAAACCTCGCGATGGGTTCACCCCTCCACTTT
j_gene: TRBJ1-4; v_gene: TRBV12-3/TRBV12-4; abundance: .; d_gene: TRBD1; CDR3aa: CASGTGSNEKLFF; CDR3nt: TGTGCCAGCGGGACAGGGTCAAATGAAAAACTGTTTTTT
j_gene: TRBJ1-1; v_gene: TRBV24-1; abundance: .; d_gene: .; CDR3aa: CATSDLGRMNTEAFF; CDR3nt: TGTGCCACCAGTGATTTGGGCCGGATGAACACTGAAGCTTTCTTT
j_gene: TRBJ1-2; v_gene: TRBV6-5; abundance: few; d_gene: .; CDR3aa: CASSYVPGRTPYGYTF; CDR3nt: TGTGCCAGCAGTTACGTACCGGGACGGACTCCCTATGGCTACACCTTC
j_gene: TRBJ1-2; v_gene: TRBV19; abundance: few; d_gene: .; CDR3aa: CASRYGQIGYTF; CDR3nt: TGTGCCAGTAGATATGGACAGATTGGCTACACCTTC